The next 17 T cell receptor beta chains were all read from a single sample in a study of CD8+ T cells in alopecia areata. As the sequencing template, cDNA was produced by extracting RNA and reverse transcribing it. Assay: immunoSEQ multiplex PCR; the TCRdb copy retains only in-frame clones and omits some. The repertoire holds more than 140,000 clones, roughly nine tenths seen once, with roughly 13% in the top ten. Treatment meaning: oral pan-JAK inhibitor, 5-10 mg twice daily. The source was CD8+ T cells sorted from blood, collected at week 4, from a patient treated with tofacitinib. The receptors originated from a human donor with alopecia areata.

This sequence joins TRBV5-4 and TRBJ1-2; no firm D call. The germline gives CDR1 SGHNT, CDR2 YYREEE (reference sequence). The CDR3 covers 14 residues. Between the trimmed V and J ends, which lost 1 base and 3 bases, there was a span of 10 bases. As DNA, the CDR3 is TGTGCCAGCAGCTTGAGCGGTACCGACTATGGCTACACCTTC. The encoded protein is CASSLSGTDYGYTF.

The CDR3 DNA reads as TGTGCCAGCAGCTTAGAACTGGACTATCCCTACGAGCAGTACTTC. This gives the protein CASSLELDYPYEQYF. V and J are TRBV7-8 and TRBJ2-7, with D perhaps TRBD2 (6 bases). Trimming shortened V by 1 base and J by 2 bases, and 12 bases separated the two germline ends. Germline V gene data show CDR1 as SGHVS and CDR2 as FQNEAQ. The CDR3 is made up of 15 amino acids.

The chain joins TRBV27 to TRBJ2-7; TRBD2 matches at 9 bases. Germline trimming cut 9 bases from V and 6 bases from J; bases unmatched to any gene: 12. The V gene's germline CDR1 is MNHEY and CDR2 SMNVEV (reference sequence). The CDR3 length is 14 residues. CDR3 in DNA: TGTGCCAGTGCTTGGGGCGGGGGGGTCCGCGAGCAGTACTTC. Translating gives CASAWGGGVREQYF.

The chain employs TRBV12-5 and TRBJ1-1; possibly TRBD1 for D (5 bases). CDR1 is LGHNT, CDR2 FRNRAP, per germline. The CDR3 is made up of 16 amino acids. Trimming stripped 1 base from V and 1 base from J, with 13 bases between. This chain's CDR3 is CASGLAPQDGNTEAFF. The CDR3 DNA follows: TGTGCTAGTGGTTTGGCTCCACAGGACGGGAACACTGAAGCTTTCTTT.

The chain couples TRBV9 to TRBJ2-1, with TRBD2 identical over 9 bases. Unmatched junction bases numbered 9, after V lost 3 bases and J lost 8 bases. This CDR3 has 15 residues. Germline V gene data show CDR1 as SGDLS and CDR2 as YYNGEE. The CDR3 reads CASSASGGYSDEQFF. CDR3 coding DNA: TGTGCCAGCAGCGCGAGCGGGGGGTATTCGGATGAGCAGTTCTTC.

V usage is TRBV27 and J usage is TRBJ2-4; TRBD2 is a possible D gene (6 bases). V lost 9 bases, J lost 0 bases, and 12 bases lay in between. Germline V gene data show CDR1 as MNHEY and CDR2 as SMNVEV (reference sequence). There are 14 residues in the CDR3. As DNA, the CDR3 is TGTGCCAGGAACTCGGGACTAGCCAAAAACATTCAGTACTTC. Residues: CARNSGLAKNIQYF.

The V and J genes are TRBV30 and TRBJ1-2; D uncertain. The CDR3 runs to 14 residues. The germline V and J ends were trimmed by 5 bases and 3 bases, with 16 bases remaining between them. Germline V gene sequence: CDR1 GTSNPN, CDR2 SVGIG (reference sequence). The CDR3 here is CAWLPGSPYYGYTF. In nucleotides, the CDR3 is TGTGCCTGGTTGCCCGGATCCCCTTACTATGGCTACACCTTC.

In nucleotides, the CDR3 is TGTGCCAGTAGAAGCGGGGGGTCGAATGAGCAGTTCTTC. It encodes CASRSGGSNEQFF. The V call is TRBV19, the J call TRBJ2-1; TRBD2 matches at 9 bases. V shed 6 bases and J 7 bases; nucleotides not matched to a gene: 4. This CDR3 region has 13 residues. CDR1 and CDR2 from the germline V gene are LNHDA and SQIVND (reference sequence).

The chain couples TRBV7-2 to TRBJ2-1; 7 bases are shared with TRBD2. CDR3 length equals 16 residues. V gave up 5 bases and J gave up 3 bases; unmatched junction bases: 10. From germline, CDR1 is SGHTA and CDR2 FQGNSA. The CDR3 DNA reads as TGTGCCAGCAGCCGAACCCCCTCTAGCGGCTACAATGAGCAGTTCTTC. It yields the protein CASSRTPSSGYNEQFF.

The V call is TRBV23-1, the J call TRBJ2-5; D not certain. TRBV23-1 is an ORF, with its function uncertain. The CDR3 length is 14 residues. Between the trimmed V and J ends, which lost 0 bases and 5 bases, there was a span of 10 bases. The DNA of the CDR3 is TGCGCCAGCAGTCAATCATCCAGGAAGGAGACCCAGTACTTC. Protein sequence: CASSQSSRKETQYF.

This chain joins TRBV27 and TRBJ2-5, with D hard to call. V was trimmed by 6 bases and J by 2 bases, leaving 7 bases between them. This CDR3 is 12 amino acids long. Germline CDR1 and CDR2: MNHEY and SMNVEV (reference sequence). CDR3 nucleotide sequence: TGTGCCAGCAGGAATACGCAAGAGACCCAGTACTTC. Protein sequence: CASRNTQETQYF.

The chain has TRBV9 and TRBJ2-7; tentatively, D is TRBD1 or TRBD2 (5 bases each). The CDR3 is made up of 12 amino acids. V was clipped by 2 bases and J by 6 bases, with 9 bases between them. Germline V CDR1 and CDR2: SGDLS, YYNGEE. The CDR3 DNA follows: TGTGCCAGCAGCGTTAATGGGGGCGAGCAGTACTTC. This gives the protein CASSVNGGEQYF.

This chain joins TRBV30 and TRBJ2-1; a possible D gene is TRBD1 (6 bases). Germline V gene data show CDR1 as GTSNPN and CDR2 as SVGIG (reference sequence). The CDR3 extends over 13 amino acids. The V and J ends lost 1 base and 6 bases respectively, with 10 bases between them. CDR3: CAWSGDRTNEQFF. The CDR3 DNA sequence: TGTGCCTGGAGTGGTGACAGGACCAATGAGCAGTTCTTC.

This chain uses TRBV19 with TRBJ2-2, with TRBD1 identical over 9 bases. The CDR3 is 17 residues long. The ends lost 1 base at V and 4 bases at J; junction bases unmatched: 7. Germline-derived CDR1 and CDR2 are LNHDA and SQIVND (reference sequence). CDR3 sequence (DNA): TGTGCCAGTAGTATAGTTCCCGGACAGGGGTTCACCGGGGAGCTGTTTTTT. It codes for CASSIVPGQGFTGELFF.

This chain uses TRBV7-2 with TRBJ2-7; D is perhaps TRBD1 (6 bases). Germline assignment: CDR1 SGHTA and CDR2 FQGNSA. The V and J ends lost 2 bases and 1 base respectively, with 9 bases between them. The CDR3 loop spans 14 amino acids. This CDR3 is CASSLLTGSYEQYF. In DNA form, the CDR3 reads TGTGCCAGCAGCTTATTGACAGGATCCTACGAGCAGTACTTC.

The genes are TRBV7-3 and TRBJ2-7; D is perhaps TRBD1 (6 bases). This CDR3 region has 14 residues. V shed 1 base and J shed 3 bases, with 10 bases lying between them. Per germline, CDR1 SGHTA and CDR2 FQGTGA. The CDR3: CASSLNGQIYEQYF. CDR3 nucleotide sequence: TGTGCCAGCAGCTTAAATGGACAGATCTACGAGCAGTACTTC.

The rearrangement uses TRBV6-6 and TRBJ2-3, with a weak D call TRBD2 (5 bases). The CDR3 is 14 amino acids. With 5 bases removed from V and 2 bases from J, the gap between germline ends came to 11 bases. Germline V gene data show CDR1 as MNHNY and CDR2 as SVGAGI (reference sequence). Written as DNA, the CDR3 is TGTGCCAGCAGTCCGGCGGGTACCACAGATACGCAGTATTTT. This sequence encodes CASSPAGTTDTQYF.